This T cell receptor beta chain was identified during a study of blood T cell repertoires in COVID-19. Profiling relied on immunoSEQ multiplex PCR, and the TCRdb table lists in-frame clones only, not all of them. The sample holds about 140,000 clones; around 82% are singletons and the top ten take around 4%. This CDR3 spans 17 amino acids. The germline gives CDR1 LNHDA, CDR2 SQIVND (reference sequence). The germline V and J ends were trimmed by 1 base and 4 bases, with 17 bases remaining between them. This receptor was taken from a woman aged 60-75 years with acute or convalescent COVID-19. The sequenced material came from peripheral blood. The V and J genes are TRBV19 and TRBJ2-1; D is undetermined. The CDR3 here is CASSIVLGPLFYNEQFF. CDR3 sequence (DNA): TGTGCCAGTAGTATAGTCCTAGGCCCCCTCTTTTACAATGAGCAGTTCTTC. Drawing the rest from reference TRBV19 and TRBJ2-1, the complete variable domain is DGGITQSPKYLFRKEGQNVTLSCEQNLNHDAMYWYRQDPGQGLRLIYYSQIVNDFQKGDIAEGYSVSREKKESFPLTVTSAQKNPTAFYLCASSIVLGPLFYNEQFFGPGTRLTVL.